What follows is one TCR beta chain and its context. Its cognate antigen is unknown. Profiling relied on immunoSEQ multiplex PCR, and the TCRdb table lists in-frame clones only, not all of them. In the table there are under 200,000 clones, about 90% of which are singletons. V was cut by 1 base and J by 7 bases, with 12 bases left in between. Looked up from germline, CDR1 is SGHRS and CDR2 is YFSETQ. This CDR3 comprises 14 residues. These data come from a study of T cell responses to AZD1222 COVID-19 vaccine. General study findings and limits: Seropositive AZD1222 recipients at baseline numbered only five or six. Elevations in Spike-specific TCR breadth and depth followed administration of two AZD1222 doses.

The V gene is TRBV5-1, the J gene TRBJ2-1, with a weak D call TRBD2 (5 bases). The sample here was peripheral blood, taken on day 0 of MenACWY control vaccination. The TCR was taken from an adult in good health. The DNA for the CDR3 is TGCGCCAGCAGCTTGACGCTAGCTGGTAATGAGCAGTTCTTC. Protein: CASSLTLAGNEQFF.